This T cell receptor (beta chain) came from a study of patients and donors after allogeneic stem cell transplantation. The V end was cut by 3 bases, the J end by 9 bases, with 11 bases between. Germline CDR1 and CDR2: DFQATT and SNEGSKA (reference sequence). This CDR3 region has 11 residues. TCRdb called the RT-PCR reads again in MiXCR, with one record for every CDR3 protein. The table includes under 200,000 distinct CDR3 sequences, over 25% detected once. This clonotype was recorded many times. The chain links TRBV20-1 to TRBJ1-1; D is undetermined. The sequence derives from a human donor who was either an allogeneic HSCT recipient or a stem cell or donor lymphocyte infusion donor (not recorded which). It is not recorded whose cells these are; they may come from a transplant donor. Material for sequencing was blood, either unsorted or a sorted T cell fraction (not recorded which). CDR3 nucleotide sequence: TGCAGTGCTAGGTGGACTCTTCAAGCTTTCTTT. This codes for CSARWTLQAFF.